The source of this TCR beta chain is a study of blood T cells in healthy people across ages. Findings and caveats of the study: TCR beta diversity correlated strongly with naive T cell percentage.

Between the trimmed V and J ends, which lost 8 bases and 4 bases, there was a span of 15 bases. Germline V CDR1 and CDR2: MNHEY, SVGEGT. This CDR3 contains 14 residues. This clonotype appeared a few times. The antigen is undetermined. The authors ran a second PCR of roughly 6 to 11 cycles using a sample-barcoded 5' primer and a J-beta primer mix. Every cDNA molecule bore a tag from a template-switch adaptor containing 12 random nucleotides. A single record per CDR3 protein comes from TCRdb applying MiXCR to the 5' RACE reads. The sample consists of about 1,500,000 distinct CDR3 sequences, roughly 40% of them appearing once.

Sequenced sample: blood. The sequence came from a woman aged 18-35 years in good health. This chain connects TRBV6-2 or TRBV6-3 to TRBJ2-1; possibly TRBD2 for D (5 bases). The CDR3 DNA is TGTGCCAGCGATTTCCGCGGGTCTTACAATGAGCAGTTCTTC. As protein: CASDFRGSYNEQFF.